One and the same sample provided the 10 T cell receptor beta chains below, sequenced in a study of blood T cell repertoires in COVID-19. Only in-frame clones appear in the TCRdb table, and some are missing; sequencing was by immunoSEQ multiplex PCR. This sample has hundreds of thousands of clones, with 89% found just once. Sequencing input: peripheral blood. The receptors were sampled from a man aged 35 to 55 with acute or convalescent COVID-19.

This rearrangement joins TRBV7-8 to TRBJ1-5, with a weak D call TRBD1 (6 bases). The CDR3 consists of 16 residues. CDR1 SGHVS and CDR2 FQNEAQ come from the germline V gene. V lost 8 bases, J lost 2 bases, and 19 bases lay in between. Written as DNA, the CDR3 is TGTGCCAGCGCCAGACAGGCCGCGGGTGGCAATCAGCCCCAGCATTTT. It specifies CASARQAAGGNQPQHF.

The CDR3 here is CASGIQDRGLSEQYF. The DNA for the CDR3 is TGCGCCAGCGGCATCCAAGACAGGGGGTTGAGTGAGCAGTACTTC. This sequence joins TRBV5-1 and TRBJ2-7, with TRBD1 matching over 9 bases. Germline V gene data show CDR1 as SGHRS and CDR2 as YFSETQ. This CDR3 contains 15 residues. The V gene end was trimmed by 7 bases and the J gene end by 7 bases; junction bases not matched to a gene: 15.

J is TRBJ2-7 and V is TRBV27; 12 nucleotides align to TRBD1. The J segment lost 3 bases and the V segment lost 3 bases, leaving 3 bases of the junction unmatched. The CDR3 is made up of 15 amino acids. Per germline, CDR1 MNHEY and CDR2 SMNVEV (reference sequence). The CDR3 loop is CASSFGTGGIYEQYF. The CDR3 region has the DNA TGTGCCAGCAGTTTTGGGACAGGGGGCATCTACGAGCAGTACTTC.

This chain links TRBV11-2 with TRBJ2-1; 7 bases align to TRBD2. The CDR3 runs 17 residues. The V gene's germline CDR1 is SGHAT and CDR2 FQNNGV. V lost 1 base to trimming and J lost 5 bases; unmatched junction nucleotides: 11. As DNA, the CDR3 is TGTGCCAGCAGCTTAGGGGGGGGACTACGCCTAAACAATGAGCAGTTCTTC. Its protein is CASSLGGGLRLNNEQFF.

This clone was counted a single time. The chain carries TRBV25-1 and TRBJ1-4; 7 bases agree with TRBD1. V was clipped by 6 bases and J by 6 bases; unmatched bases: 1. The CDR3 has 12 amino acids. Germline V gene data show CDR1 as MGHDK and CDR2 as SYGVNS. This CDR3 is CASSRGDEKLFF. CDR3 nucleotide sequence: TGTGCCAGCAGCAGGGGGGATGAAAAACTGTTTTTT.

The rearrangement links TRBV7-9 to TRBJ2-5; the match to TRBD1 covers 7 bases. This CDR3 spans 15 amino acids. In germline, CDR1 is SEHNR, CDR2 FQNEAQ (reference sequence). The V segment lost 1 base and the J segment 5 bases; nucleotides outside the gene matches: 7. The DNA for the CDR3 is TGTGCCAGCAGCTTAGTATGGGACAGAGGGGAGACCCAGTACTTC. Encoded protein: CASSLVWDRGETQYF.

The chain employs TRBV5-1 and TRBJ1-4, with 7 positions matching TRBD1. After removal of 4 bases from V and 6 bases from J, the junction contained 9 bases not matched to a gene. Germline V CDR1 and CDR2: SGHRS, YFSETQ. The CDR3 covers 15 residues. The CDR3 DNA reads TGCGCCAGCAGCCGTGATCGGGACAGTTATGAAAAACTGTTTTTT. It specifies CASSRDRDSYEKLFF. Looking up the rest from reference TRBV5-1 and TRBJ1-4 gives the full variable domain: KAGVTQTPRYLIKTRGQQVTLSCSPISGHRSVSWYQQTPGQGLQFLFEYFSETQRNKGNFPGRFSGRQFSNSRSEMNVSTLELGDSALYLCASSRDRDSYEKLFFGSGTQLSVL.

The gene calls are TRBV9 and TRBJ2-7, with 9 bases fitting TRBD2. Germline-derived CDR1 and CDR2 are SGDLS and YYNGEE. V gave up 0 bases and J gave up 0 bases; unmatched junction bases: 1. This CDR3 is built from 15 residues. The CDR3 nucleotides read TGTGCCAGCAGCGTAGGTAGCGGGAGCTCCTACGAGCAGTACTTC. It translates to CASSVGSGSSYEQYF.

The V call is TRBV7-2, the J call TRBJ1-2; 7 nucleotides line up with TRBD1. The germline V gene encodes CDR1 SGHTA and CDR2 FQGNSA. The CDR3 totals 14 residues. Trimming took 5 bases from V and 4 from J; bases not matched to a gene: 7. This chain's CDR3 is CASSEGTGAYGYTF. CDR3 sequence (DNA): TGTGCCAGCAGCGAGGGAACAGGGGCCTATGGCTACACCTTC.

J is TRBJ2-5 and V is TRBV5-1, with TRBD1 identical over 11 bases. The ends lost 4 bases at V and 4 bases at J; junction bases unmatched: 3. The CDR3 length is 14 residues. The V gene's germline CDR1 is SGHRS and CDR2 YFSETQ. The CDR3 sequence: CASSLDRGRETQYF. In DNA, the CDR3 is TGCGCCAGCAGCCTGGACAGGGGGCGAGAGACCCAGTACTTC.